Given below is one TCR beta chain in context. These data are taken from a study of blood T cell repertoires in COVID-19. Across the study: Acute-phase and convalescent COVID-19 samples originated in the United States, Italy and Spain. T cells, B-cell-depleted T cells, or PBMCs provided the cDNA or gDNA that served as material.

This CDR3 spans 16 amino acids. V was clipped by 0 bases and J by 5 bases; unmatched bases: 7. Germline lookup yields CDR1 SGDLS and CDR2 YYNGEE. Methods used by the authors: Quantification of nucleated cells was approximated via reference gene primer amplification. The method was immunoSEQ multiplex PCR; TCRdb's version includes in-frame clones alone and lacks a portion of them. V and J calls and clone size are copied from that table; D and trimming were computed from the DNA. The table has about 94,000 clones, around 81% seen once. The specimen sequenced was peripheral blood. The source of this sequence is a man in his sixties with acute or convalescent COVID-19. The chain couples TRBV9 to TRBJ2-1; 8 bases match TRBD1. For the CDR3, the DNA is TGTGCCAGCAGCGTAGATCAGGGGGCCCTCGACAATGAGCAGTTCTTC. It specifies CASSVDQGALDNEQFF.